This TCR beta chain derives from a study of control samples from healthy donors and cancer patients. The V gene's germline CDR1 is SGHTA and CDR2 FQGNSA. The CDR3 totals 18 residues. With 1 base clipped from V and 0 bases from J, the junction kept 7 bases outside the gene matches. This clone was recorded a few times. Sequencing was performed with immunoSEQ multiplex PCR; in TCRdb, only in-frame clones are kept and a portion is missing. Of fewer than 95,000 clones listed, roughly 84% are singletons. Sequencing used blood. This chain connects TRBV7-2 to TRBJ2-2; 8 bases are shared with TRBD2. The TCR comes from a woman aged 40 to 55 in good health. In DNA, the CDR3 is TGTGCCAGCAGCTTAGTTTATAAGCGGGGGCCGAACACCGGGGAGCTGTTTTTT. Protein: CASSLVYKRGPNTGELFF.